The entry below gives a single T cell receptor (beta chain) sequence along with its context. No antigen is known for it. The sample belongs to a study of shared clonotypes between healthy human individuals. Points from the study as a whole: Only blood underwent sampling, and tissue repertoires likely differ.

The assay was immunoSEQ multiplex PCR, and TCRdb's table has in-frame clones only and misses some. The sample carries millions of clones, around 95% recorded once. The ends lost 5 bases at V and 7 bases at J; junction bases unmatched: 5. Germline values: CDR1 SGHKS, CDR2 YYEKEE (reference sequence). The CDR3 extends over 12 amino acids. The chain uses TRBV5-5 and TRBJ1-2, with 7 positions matching TRBD1. This clonotype was sampled from a man younger than 30 in good health. The sequencing input was naive CD4+ T cells sorted from blood. Subset specified: CD45RA+ positively selected. The chain's CDR3 is CASRSDRVGYTF. The CDR3 DNA reads TGTGCCAGCAGGTCCGACAGGGTTGGCTACACCTTC.